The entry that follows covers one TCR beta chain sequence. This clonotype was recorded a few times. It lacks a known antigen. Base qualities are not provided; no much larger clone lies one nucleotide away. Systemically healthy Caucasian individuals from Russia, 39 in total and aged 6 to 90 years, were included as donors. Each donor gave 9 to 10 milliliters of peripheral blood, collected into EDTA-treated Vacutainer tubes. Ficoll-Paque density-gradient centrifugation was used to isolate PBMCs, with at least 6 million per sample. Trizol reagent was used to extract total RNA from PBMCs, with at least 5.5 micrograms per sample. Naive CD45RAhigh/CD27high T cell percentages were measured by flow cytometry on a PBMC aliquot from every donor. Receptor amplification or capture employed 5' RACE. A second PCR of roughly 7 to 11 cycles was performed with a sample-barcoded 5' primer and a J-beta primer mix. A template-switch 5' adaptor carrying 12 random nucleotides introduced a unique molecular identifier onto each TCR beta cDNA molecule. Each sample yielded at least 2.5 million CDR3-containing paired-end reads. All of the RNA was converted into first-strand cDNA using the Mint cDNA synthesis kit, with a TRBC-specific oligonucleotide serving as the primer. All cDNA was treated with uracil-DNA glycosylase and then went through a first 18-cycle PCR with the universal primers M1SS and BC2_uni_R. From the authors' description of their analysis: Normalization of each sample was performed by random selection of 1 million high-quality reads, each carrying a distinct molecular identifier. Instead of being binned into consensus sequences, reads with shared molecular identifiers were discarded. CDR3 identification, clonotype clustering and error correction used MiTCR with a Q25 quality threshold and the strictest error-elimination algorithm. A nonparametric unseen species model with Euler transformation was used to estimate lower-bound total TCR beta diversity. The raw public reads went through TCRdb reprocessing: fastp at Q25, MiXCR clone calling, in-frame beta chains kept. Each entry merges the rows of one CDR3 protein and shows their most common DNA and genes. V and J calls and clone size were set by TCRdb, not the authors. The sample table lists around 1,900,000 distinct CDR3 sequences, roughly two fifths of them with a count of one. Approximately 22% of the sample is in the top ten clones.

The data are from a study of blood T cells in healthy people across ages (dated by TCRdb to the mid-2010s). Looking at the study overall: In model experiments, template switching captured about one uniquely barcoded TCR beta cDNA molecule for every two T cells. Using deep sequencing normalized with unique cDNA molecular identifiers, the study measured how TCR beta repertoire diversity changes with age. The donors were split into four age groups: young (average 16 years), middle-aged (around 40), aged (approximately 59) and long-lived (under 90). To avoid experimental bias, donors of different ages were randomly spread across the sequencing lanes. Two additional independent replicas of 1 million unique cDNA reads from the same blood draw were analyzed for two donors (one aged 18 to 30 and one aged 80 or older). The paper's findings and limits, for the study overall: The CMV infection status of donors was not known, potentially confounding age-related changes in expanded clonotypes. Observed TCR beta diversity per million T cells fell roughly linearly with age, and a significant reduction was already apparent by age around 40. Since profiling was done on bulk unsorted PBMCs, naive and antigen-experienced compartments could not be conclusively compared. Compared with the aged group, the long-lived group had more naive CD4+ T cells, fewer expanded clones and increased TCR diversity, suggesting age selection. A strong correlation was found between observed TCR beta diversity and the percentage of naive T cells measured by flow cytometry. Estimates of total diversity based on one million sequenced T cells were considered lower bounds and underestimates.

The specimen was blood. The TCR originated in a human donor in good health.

The DNA reads TGTGCCAGCAGCGGAATCAAACAGGGATACACAGATACGCAGTATTTT. It translates to CASSGIKQGYTDTQYF. The chain is made from TRBV9 and TRBJ2-3; TRBD1 is a weak D gene call, 6 bases matching. V sheds 3 bases and J sheds 2 bases, leaving 16 bases between their ends. From cysteine to phenylalanine, the CDR3 is 16 amino acids long. The entry retains the CDR3 DNA only, 48 bases that are in frame from base 1. CDR1 and CDR2, looked up from the germline V gene, are SGDLS and YYNGEE.